This is a list of T cell receptor beta chains from one sample in a study of vaccination and CD4 T cells after COVID-19. TCRdb passed the PCR reads through MiXCR, listing each CDR3 protein once. The profile shows 10,000 to 15,000 distinct CDR3 sequences, roughly 57% of them singletons. Their antigens remain unidentified. The sample was CD4+ T cells from blood, cultured in vitro. The receptor set was obtained from a human donor who had recovered from COVID-19. CDR3s include the opening cysteine and the closing phenylalanine or tryptophan. Each record gives: CDR3 protein, CDR3 DNA, D gene, V gene, J gene, clone size. A D gene is named only where the DNA matches it firmly. Size is stated for part of the rows, as once, few or many counts, or as a class when the clone is expanded.

CDR3aa: CASSEANTEAFF
CDR3nt: TGTGCCAGCAGTGAAGCGAACACTGAAGCTTTCTTT
d_gene: .
v_gene: TRBV2
j_gene: TRBJ1-1
abundance: .

CDR3aa: CATSDPGQGGNEQFF
CDR3nt: TGTGCCACCAGTGATCCCGGACAGGGGGGCAATGAGCAGTTCTTC
d_gene: TRBD1
v_gene: TRBV24-1
j_gene: TRBJ2-1
abundance: few

CDR3aa: CSATGTSVLSYNEQFF
CDR3nt: TGCAGTGCTACCGGGACTAGCGTCCTCTCCTACAATGAGCAGTTCTTC
d_gene: TRBD2
v_gene: TRBV20-1
j_gene: TRBJ2-1
abundance: .

CDR3aa: CATGPPTGMGSYEQYF
CDR3nt: TGTGCCACCGGCCCACCGACAGGTATGGGATCCTACGAGCAGTACTTC
d_gene: .
v_gene: TRBV25-1
j_gene: TRBJ2-7
abundance: .

CDR3aa: CASSVGSSGYNEQFF
CDR3nt: TGTGCCAGCAGCGTAGGATCTAGCGGCTACAATGAGCAGTTCTTC
d_gene: TRBD2
v_gene: TRBV9
j_gene: TRBJ2-1
abundance: once

CDR3aa: CATSRVAQETQYF
CDR3nt: TGTGCCACCAGCAGAGTAGCGCAAGAGACCCAGTACTTC
d_gene: .
v_gene: TRBV15
j_gene: TRBJ2-5
abundance: few

CDR3aa: CASRQTFGDQPQHF
CDR3nt: TGTGCCAGCAGGCAGACTTTTGGCGATCAGCCCCAGCATTTT
d_gene: .
v_gene: TRBV12-3/TRBV12-4
j_gene: TRBJ1-5
abundance: once

CDR3aa: CASSRLLAQETQYF
CDR3nt: TGTGCCAGCAGCCGGCTATTAGCCCAAGAGACCCAGTACTTC
d_gene: .
v_gene: TRBV7-2
j_gene: TRBJ2-5
abundance: .

CDR3aa: CASSERATLNYGYTF
CDR3nt: TGTGCCAGCAGTGAACGGGCGACACTTAACTATGGCTACACCTTC
d_gene: .
v_gene: TRBV6-1
j_gene: TRBJ1-2
abundance: .

CDR3aa: CASSGFIGTTETQYF
CDR3nt: TGTGCCAGCAGTGGATTCATCGGGACGACAGAGACCCAGTACTTC
d_gene: .
v_gene: TRBV2
j_gene: TRBJ2-5
abundance: once

CDR3aa: CASRNRDPDSPLHF
CDR3nt: TGTGCCAGCAGGAATAGGGACCCAGACTCACCCCTCCACTTT
d_gene: .
v_gene: TRBV12-3/TRBV12-4
j_gene: TRBJ1-6
abundance: .

CDR3aa: CARRQAGPIYNSPLHF
CDR3nt: TGTGCCAGACGACAGGCTGGGCCGATCTATAATTCACCCCTCCACTTT
d_gene: .
v_gene: TRBV6-1
j_gene: TRBJ1-6
abundance: few

CDR3aa: CASSLGRTREQYF
CDR3nt: TGTGCCAGCAGCTTGGGTCGGACGAGGGAGCAGTACTTC
d_gene: .
v_gene: TRBV5-8
j_gene: TRBJ2-7
abundance: .

CDR3aa: CASSLGRQGGETQYF
CDR3nt: TGTGCCAGCAGCTTGGGGAGACAGGGTGGGGAGACCCAGTACTTC
d_gene: TRBD1
v_gene: TRBV5-6
j_gene: TRBJ2-5
abundance: .

CDR3aa: CASSPGTVPYNEQFF
CDR3nt: TGTGCCAGCAGCCCGGGGACAGTCCCCTACAATGAGCAGTTCTTC
d_gene: TRBD1
v_gene: TRBV7-2
j_gene: TRBJ2-1
abundance: .

CDR3aa: CASSLRGWGDYSYNSPLHF
CDR3nt: TGTGCCAGCAGCCTCCGAGGATGGGGGGACTACTCCTATAATTCACCCCTCCACTTT
d_gene: .
v_gene: TRBV7-8
j_gene: TRBJ1-6
abundance: .